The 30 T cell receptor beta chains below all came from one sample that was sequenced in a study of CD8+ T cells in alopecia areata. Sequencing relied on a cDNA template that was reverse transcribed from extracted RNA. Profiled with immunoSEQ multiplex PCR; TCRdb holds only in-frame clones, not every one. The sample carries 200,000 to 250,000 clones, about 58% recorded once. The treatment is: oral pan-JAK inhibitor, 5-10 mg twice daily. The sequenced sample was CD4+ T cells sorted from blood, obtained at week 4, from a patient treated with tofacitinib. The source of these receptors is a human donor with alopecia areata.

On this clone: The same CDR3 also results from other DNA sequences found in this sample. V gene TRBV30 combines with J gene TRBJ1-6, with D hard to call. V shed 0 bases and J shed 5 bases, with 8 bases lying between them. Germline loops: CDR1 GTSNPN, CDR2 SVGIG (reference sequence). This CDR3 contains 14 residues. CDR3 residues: CAWSVRQDNSPLHF. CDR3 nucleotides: TGTGCCTGGAGTGTACGGCAGGATAATTCACCCCTCCACTTT.

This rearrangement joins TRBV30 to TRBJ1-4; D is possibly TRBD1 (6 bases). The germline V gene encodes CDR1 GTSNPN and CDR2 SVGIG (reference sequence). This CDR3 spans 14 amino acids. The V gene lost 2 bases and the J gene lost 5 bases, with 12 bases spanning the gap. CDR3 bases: TGTGCCTGGAGTAAAACAGGGCTGAATGAAAAACTGTTTTTT. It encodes CAWSKTGLNEKLFF.

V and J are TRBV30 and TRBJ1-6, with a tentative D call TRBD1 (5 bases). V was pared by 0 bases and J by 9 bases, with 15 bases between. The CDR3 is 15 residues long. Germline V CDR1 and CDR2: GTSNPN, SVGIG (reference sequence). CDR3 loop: CAWSVRIRDISPLHF. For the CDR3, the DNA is TGTGCCTGGAGTGTACGGATCAGGGATATTTCACCCCTCCACTTT.

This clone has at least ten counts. The CDR3 DNA follows: TGTGCCAGCAGCTTAGCTGCAGGGGGCGAGCAGTACTTC. Encoded protein: CASSLAAGGEQYF. V is TRBV7-7 and J is TRBJ2-7; 7 nucleotides agree with TRBD1. The trim removed 0 bases at V and 6 bases at J, leaving 2 bases unmatched. This CDR3 is 13 amino acids long. Germline-derived CDR1 and CDR2 are SSHAT and FNYEAQ (reference sequence).

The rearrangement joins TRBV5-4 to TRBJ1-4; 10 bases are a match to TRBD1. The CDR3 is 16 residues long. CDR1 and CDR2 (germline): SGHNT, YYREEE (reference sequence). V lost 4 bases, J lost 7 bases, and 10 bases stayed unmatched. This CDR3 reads CASSPTTGGSGEKLFF. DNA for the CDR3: TGTGCCAGCAGCCCGACGACAGGGGGCTCAGGTGAAAAACTGTTTTTT.

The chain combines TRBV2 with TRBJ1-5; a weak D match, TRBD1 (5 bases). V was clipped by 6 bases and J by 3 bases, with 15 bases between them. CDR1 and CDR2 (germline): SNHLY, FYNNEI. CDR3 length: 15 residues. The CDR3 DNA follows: TGTGCCAGCAGGCAGGGAATTGGCCTCAATCAGCCCCAGCATTTT. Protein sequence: CASRQGIGLNQPQHF.

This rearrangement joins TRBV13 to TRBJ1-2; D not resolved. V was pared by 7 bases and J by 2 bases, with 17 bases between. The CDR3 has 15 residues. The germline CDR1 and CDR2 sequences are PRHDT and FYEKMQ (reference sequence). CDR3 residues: CASTPMGISNYGYTF. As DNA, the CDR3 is TGTGCCAGCACCCCCATGGGAATCTCAAACTATGGCTACACCTTC.

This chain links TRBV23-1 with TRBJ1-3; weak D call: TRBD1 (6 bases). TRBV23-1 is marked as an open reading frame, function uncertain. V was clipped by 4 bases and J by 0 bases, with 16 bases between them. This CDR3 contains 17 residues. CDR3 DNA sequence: TGCGCCAGCAGTCCCCCGGACAGTCACATCTCTGGAAACACCATATATTTT. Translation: CASSPPDSHISGNTIYF.

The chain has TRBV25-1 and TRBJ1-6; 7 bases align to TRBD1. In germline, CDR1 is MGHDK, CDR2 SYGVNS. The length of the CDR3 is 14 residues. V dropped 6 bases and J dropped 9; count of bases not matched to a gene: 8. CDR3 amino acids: CASSVTGEGSPLHF. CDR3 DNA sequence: TGTGCCAGCAGCGTAACAGGGGAAGGTTCACCCCTCCACTTT.

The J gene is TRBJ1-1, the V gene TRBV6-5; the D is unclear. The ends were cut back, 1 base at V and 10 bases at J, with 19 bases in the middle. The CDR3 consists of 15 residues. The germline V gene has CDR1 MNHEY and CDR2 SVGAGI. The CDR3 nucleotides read TGTGCCAGCAGTTACTTGAACGCGAACCCTGAAGTAGCTTTCTTT. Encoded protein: CASSYLNANPEVAFF.

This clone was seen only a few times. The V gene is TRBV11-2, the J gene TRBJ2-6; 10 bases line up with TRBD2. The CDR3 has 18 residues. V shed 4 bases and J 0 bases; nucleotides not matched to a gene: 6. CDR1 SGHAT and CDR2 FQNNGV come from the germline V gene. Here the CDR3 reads CASSSILAGVSGANVLTF. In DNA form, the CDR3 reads TGTGCCAGCAGCTCGATCCTAGCGGGGGTCTCTGGGGCCAACGTCCTGACTTTC.

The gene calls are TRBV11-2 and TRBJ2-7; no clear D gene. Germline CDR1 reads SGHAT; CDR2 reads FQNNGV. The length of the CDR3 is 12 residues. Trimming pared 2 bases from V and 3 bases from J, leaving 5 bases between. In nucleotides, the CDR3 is TGTGCCAGCAGCTTACTAGACTACGAGCAGTACTTC. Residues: CASSLLDYEQYF.

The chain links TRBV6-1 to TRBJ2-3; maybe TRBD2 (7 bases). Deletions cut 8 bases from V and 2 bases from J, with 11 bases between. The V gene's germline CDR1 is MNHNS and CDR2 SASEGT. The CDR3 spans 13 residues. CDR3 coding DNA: TGTGCCAGCCGCGGGGGCCTCACAGATACGCAGTATTTT. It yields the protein CASRGGLTDTQYF.

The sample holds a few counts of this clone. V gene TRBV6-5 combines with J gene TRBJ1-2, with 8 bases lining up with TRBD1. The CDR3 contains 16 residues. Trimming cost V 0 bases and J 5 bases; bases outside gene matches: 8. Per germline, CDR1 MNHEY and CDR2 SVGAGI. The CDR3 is CASSYSKQGGQYGYTF. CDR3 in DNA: TGTGCCAGCAGTTACTCAAAACAGGGGGGCCAATATGGCTACACCTTC.

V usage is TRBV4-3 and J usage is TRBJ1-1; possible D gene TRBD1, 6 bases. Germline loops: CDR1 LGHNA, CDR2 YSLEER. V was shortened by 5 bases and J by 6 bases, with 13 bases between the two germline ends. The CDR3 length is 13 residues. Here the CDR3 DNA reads TGCGCCAGCAGCGCAGGGCGGGGGCCTGAAGCTTTCTTT. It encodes CASSAGRGPEAFF.

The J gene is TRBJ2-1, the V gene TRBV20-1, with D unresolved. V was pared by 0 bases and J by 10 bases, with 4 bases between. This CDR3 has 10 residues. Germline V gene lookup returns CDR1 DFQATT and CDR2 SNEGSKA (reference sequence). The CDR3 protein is CSARDFEQFF. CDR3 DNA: TGCAGTGCTAGAGATTTCGAGCAGTTCTTC.

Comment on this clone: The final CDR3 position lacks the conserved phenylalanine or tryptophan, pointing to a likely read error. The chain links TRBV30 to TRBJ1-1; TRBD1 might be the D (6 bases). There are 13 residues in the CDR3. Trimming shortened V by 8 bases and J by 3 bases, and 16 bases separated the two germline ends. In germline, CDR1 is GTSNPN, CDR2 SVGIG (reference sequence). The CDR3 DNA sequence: TGTGCCGGCTACAGGGATGCGCACACTGAAGCTTTCCTT. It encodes CAGYRDAHTEAFL.

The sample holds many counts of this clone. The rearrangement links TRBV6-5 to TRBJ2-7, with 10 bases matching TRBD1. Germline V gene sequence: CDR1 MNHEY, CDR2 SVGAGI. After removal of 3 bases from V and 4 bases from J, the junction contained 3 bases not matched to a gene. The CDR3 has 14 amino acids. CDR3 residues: CASSYGDRGYEQYF. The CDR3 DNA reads TGTGCCAGCAGTTATGGGGACAGGGGATACGAGCAGTACTTC.

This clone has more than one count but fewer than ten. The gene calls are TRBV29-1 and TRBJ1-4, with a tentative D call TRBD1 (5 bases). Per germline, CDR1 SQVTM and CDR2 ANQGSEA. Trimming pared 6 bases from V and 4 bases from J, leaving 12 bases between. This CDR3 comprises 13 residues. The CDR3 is CSVIGASNEKLFF. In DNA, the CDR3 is TGCAGCGTCATAGGGGCAAGTAATGAAAAACTGTTTTTT.

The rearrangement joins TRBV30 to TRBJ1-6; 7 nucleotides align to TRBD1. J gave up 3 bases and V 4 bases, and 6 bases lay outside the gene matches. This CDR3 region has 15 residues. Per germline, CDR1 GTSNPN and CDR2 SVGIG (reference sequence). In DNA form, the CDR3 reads TGTGCCTGGACCCTAGGGGGCATCTATAATTCACCCCTCCACTTT. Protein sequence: CAWTLGGIYNSPLHF.

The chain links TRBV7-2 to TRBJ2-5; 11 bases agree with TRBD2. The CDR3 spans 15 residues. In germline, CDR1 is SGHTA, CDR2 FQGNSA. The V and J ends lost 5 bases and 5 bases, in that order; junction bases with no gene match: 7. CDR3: CASSRLAGPSETQYF. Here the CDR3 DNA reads TGTGCCAGCAGCCGACTAGCGGGGCCTTCGGAGACCCAGTACTTC. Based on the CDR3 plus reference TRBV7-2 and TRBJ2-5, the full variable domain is GAGVSQSPSNKVTEKGKDVELRCDPISGHTALYWYRQSLGQGLEFLIYFQGNSAPDKSGLPSDRFSAERTGGSVSTLTIQRTQQEDSAVYLCASSRLAGPSETQYFGPGTRLLVL.

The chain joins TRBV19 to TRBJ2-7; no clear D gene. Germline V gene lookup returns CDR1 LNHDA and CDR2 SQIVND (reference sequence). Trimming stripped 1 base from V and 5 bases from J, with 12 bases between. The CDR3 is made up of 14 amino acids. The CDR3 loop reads CASSIASIGNEQYF. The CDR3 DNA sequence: TGTGCCAGTAGTATAGCCTCCATAGGCAACGAGCAGTACTTC.

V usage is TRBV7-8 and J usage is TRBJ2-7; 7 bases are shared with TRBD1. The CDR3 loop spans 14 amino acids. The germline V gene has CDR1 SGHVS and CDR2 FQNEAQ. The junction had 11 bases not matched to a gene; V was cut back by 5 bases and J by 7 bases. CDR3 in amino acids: CASSPHGRGQEQYF. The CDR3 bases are TGTGCCAGCAGCCCCCACGGTAGGGGGCAAGAGCAGTACTTC. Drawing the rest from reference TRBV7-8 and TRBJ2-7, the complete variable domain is GAGVSQSPRYKVAKRGQDVALRCDPISGHVSLFWYQQALGQGPEFLTYFQNEAQLDKSGLPSDRFFAERPEGSVSTLKIQRTQQEDSAVYLCASSPHGRGQEQYFGPGTRLTVT.

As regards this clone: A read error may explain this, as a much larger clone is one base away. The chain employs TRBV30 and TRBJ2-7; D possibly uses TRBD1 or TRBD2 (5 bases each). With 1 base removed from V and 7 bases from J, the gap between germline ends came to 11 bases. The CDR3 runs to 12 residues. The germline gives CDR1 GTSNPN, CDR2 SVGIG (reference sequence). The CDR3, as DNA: TGTGCCTGGAGTGACAGGAGGAATGAGCAGTACTTC. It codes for CAWSDRRNEQYF. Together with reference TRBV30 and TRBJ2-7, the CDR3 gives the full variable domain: SQTIHQWPATLVQPVGSPLSLECTVEGTSNPNLYWYRQAAGRGLQLLFYSVGIGQISSEVPQNLSASRPQDRQFILSSKKLLLSDSGFYLCAWSDRRNEQYFGPGTRLTVT.

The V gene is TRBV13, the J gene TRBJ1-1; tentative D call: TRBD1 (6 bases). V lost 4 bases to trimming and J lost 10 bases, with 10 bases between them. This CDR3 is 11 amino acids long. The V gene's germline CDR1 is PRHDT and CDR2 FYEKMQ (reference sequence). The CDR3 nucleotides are TGTGCCAGCAGCTCCAGGGGAGCAGCTTTCTTT. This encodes CASSSRGAAFF. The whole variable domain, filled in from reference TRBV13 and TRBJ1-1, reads AAGVIQSPRHLIKEKRETATLKCYPIPRHDTVYWYQQGPGQDPQFLISFYEKMQSDKGSIPDRFSAQQFSDYHSELNMSSLELGDSALYFCASSSRGAAFFGQGTRLTVV.

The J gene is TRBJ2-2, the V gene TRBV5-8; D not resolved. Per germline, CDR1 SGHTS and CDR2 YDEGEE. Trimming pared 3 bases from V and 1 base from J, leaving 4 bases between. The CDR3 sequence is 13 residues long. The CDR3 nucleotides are TGTGCCAGCAGCTGGGGGAACACCGGGGAGCTGTTTTTT. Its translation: CASSWGNTGELFF. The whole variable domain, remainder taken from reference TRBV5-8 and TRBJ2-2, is EAGVTQSPTHLIKTRGQQATLRCSPISGHTSVYWYQQALGLGLQFLLWYDEGEERNRGNFPPRFSGRQFPNYSSELNVNALELEDSALYLCASSWGNTGELFFGEGSRLTVL.

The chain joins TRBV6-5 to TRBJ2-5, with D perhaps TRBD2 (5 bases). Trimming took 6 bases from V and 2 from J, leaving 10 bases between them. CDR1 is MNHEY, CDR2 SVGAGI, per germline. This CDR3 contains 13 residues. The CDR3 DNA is TGTGCCAGCAGAGCGGAGCTTCAAGAGACCCAGTACTTC. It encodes CASRAELQETQYF.

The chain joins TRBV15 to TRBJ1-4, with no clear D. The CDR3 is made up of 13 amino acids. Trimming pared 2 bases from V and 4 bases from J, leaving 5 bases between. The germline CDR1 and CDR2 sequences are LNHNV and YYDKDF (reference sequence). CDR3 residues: CATSRKGNEKLFF. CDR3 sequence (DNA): TGTGCCACCAGCAGAAAGGGTAATGAAAAACTGTTTTTT.

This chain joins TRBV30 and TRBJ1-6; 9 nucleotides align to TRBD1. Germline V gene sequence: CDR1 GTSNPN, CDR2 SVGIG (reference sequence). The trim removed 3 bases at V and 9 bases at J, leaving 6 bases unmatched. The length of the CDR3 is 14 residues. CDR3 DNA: TGTGCCTGGAGAGGGACAGGGATGTCTTCACCCCTCCACTTT. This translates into CAWRGTGMSSPLHF.

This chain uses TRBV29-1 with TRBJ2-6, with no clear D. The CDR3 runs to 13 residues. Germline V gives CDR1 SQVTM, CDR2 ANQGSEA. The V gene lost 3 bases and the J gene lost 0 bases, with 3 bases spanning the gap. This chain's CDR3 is CSVDFSGANVLTF. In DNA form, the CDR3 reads TGCAGCGTTGACTTCTCTGGGGCCAACGTCCTGACTTTC.